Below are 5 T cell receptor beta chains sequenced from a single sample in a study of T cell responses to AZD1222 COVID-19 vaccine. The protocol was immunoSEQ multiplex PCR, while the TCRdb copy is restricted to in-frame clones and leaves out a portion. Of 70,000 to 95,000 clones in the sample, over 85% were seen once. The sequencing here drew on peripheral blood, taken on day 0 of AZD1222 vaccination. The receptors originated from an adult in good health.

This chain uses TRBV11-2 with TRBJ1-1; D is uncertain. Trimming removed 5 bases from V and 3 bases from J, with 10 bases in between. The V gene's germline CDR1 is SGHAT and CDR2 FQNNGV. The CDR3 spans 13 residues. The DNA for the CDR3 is TGTGCCAGCAGCCCCAACTGGGACACTGAAGCTTTCTTT. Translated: CASSPNWDTEAFF.

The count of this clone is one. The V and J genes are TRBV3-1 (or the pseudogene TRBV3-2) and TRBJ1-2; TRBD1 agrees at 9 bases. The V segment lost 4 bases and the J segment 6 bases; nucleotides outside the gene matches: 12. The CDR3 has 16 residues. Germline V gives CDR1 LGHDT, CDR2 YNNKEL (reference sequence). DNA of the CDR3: TGTGCCAGCAGCCCCTCTGGAGTGGGACAGGGTAATGGCTACACCTTC. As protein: CASSPSGVGQGNGYTF.

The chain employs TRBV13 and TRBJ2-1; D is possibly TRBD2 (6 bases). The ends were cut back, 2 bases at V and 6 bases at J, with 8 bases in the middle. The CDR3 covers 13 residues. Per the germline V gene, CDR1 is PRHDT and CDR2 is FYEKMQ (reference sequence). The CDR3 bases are TGTGCCAGCAGCTTACCTAGCGCCAATGAGCAGTTCTTC. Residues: CASSLPSANEQFF.

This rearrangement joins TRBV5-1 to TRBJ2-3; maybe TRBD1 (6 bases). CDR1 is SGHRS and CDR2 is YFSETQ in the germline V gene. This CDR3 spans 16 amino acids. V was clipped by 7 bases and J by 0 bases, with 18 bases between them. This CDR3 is CASGTGQPASTDTQYF. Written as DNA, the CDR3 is TGCGCCAGCGGAACCGGACAGCCAGCTAGCACAGATACGCAGTATTTT.

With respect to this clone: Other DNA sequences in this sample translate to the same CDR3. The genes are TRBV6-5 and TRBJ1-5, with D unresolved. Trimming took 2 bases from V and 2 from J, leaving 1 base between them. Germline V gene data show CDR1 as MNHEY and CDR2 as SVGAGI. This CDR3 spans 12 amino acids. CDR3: CASSYGNQPQHF. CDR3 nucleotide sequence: TGTGCCAGCAGTTACGGCAATCAGCCCCAGCATTTT.